The entry below gives a single TCR beta chain sequence along with its context. In the study's own analysis: Estimation of nucleated cell counts was performed using reference gene primer amplification. The protocol was immunoSEQ multiplex PCR, while the TCRdb copy is restricted to in-frame clones and leaves out a portion. The V and J calls and clone size are taken from that table; D and trimming were inferred from the DNA. Of approximately 90,000 clones in the sample, roughly 86% were seen once. The data stem from a study of blood T cell repertoires in COVID-19. At the level of the study: COVID-19 samples, acute and convalescent, were from the United States, Italy and Spain.

V shed 1 base and J shed 0 bases, with 5 bases lying between them. Per the germline V gene, CDR1 is SGHRS and CDR2 is YFSETQ. There are 15 residues in the CDR3. This chain joins TRBV5-1 and TRBJ2-6; the D is unclear. The sequence came from a woman aged 80 or over with acute or convalescent COVID-19. What was sequenced was peripheral blood. The CDR3 spells CASSLSNSGANVLTF. Here the CDR3 DNA reads TGCGCCAGCAGCTTGAGCAACTCTGGGGCCAACGTCCTGACTTTC.